The source of this T cell receptor beta chain is a study of radiation and T cells in renal cell carcinoma (dated by TCRdb to the early 2020s). Looking at the study overall: A total of around 50 samples underwent TCR beta sequencing, made up of about 26 tumors and some 27 peripheral blood samples. The last blood draw happened 4 weeks after radiation, timed to coincide with nephrectomy. Across all 53 samples, under 5 million unique CDR3 nucleotide sequences, encoding 2,658,974 unique CDR3 amino acid sequences, were identified. Beyond this particular receptor, the publication reports: Because the trial had a single-armed design, the trial could not examine how radiation dose or scheduling affected the TCR repertoire. In blood, the top tumor clonotypes increased between baseline and 2 weeks post-radiation and then shrank by 4 weeks, which suggests that tumor-resident clones expanded only transiently. Changes in the blood repertoire were not tracked past 4 weeks after treatment. Because pretreatment tumor biopsies were not available, the study could not determine whether clonotypes were already present within the tumor at baseline.

The immunoSEQ kit was used, according to the manufacturer's recommendations, to generate TCR beta libraries from genomic DNA. Library preparation used a first multiplex PCR with proprietary primers, then a second PCR adding unique barcodes, with bead cleanups after each round. A positive control reaction and a negative control reaction, both provided in the kit, were run with every batch of samples. The final libraries were assessed on an Agilent 4200 TapeStation D1000 ScreenTape, pooled by volume, and quantified by qPCR. Sequencing ran on an Illumina NextSeq500 with a MidOutput 150-cycle cartridge, using 156 Read1 and 15 Index1 cycles with kit custom primers. The pooled library was loaded at around 1 pM with about 20% PhiX control spiked in. Regarding the original processing steps: Vendor-processed data were analyzed in R, with a clonotype defined as all T cells sharing the same CDR3 nucleotide sequence. In the clone abundance analyses, frequencies were normalized to the 10,000 most abundant clones in each sample. Before analysis, public T cell clones were removed, and these numbered fewer than six per sample on average. A difference in abundance of at least 32-fold between compartments was used to define tumor-enriched and baseline blood-enriched clonotypes. Clonotypes expanded or contracted between blood time points were identified with a beta-binomial differential abundance model. Tumor-blood repertoire similarity was measured with the Baroni-Urbani and Buser coefficient, and group comparisons used two-tailed Wilcoxon tests in R. Not all clones reach the TCRdb copy of this immuneACCESS table, which keeps in-frame sequences only. Checked studies attribute under half of the gap to unresolved V genes and leave the rest unexplained. V, J and clone size are those of that table, while D and trimming were read from the DNA. In this sample the table shows roughly 61,000 clones, about 74% of which occur a single time. Around 7% of the sample goes to the ten largest clones.

The time point tag for this specimen amounts to: blood 4 weeks post-SBRT, at nephrectomy. The intended sense of this specimen's treatment or condition label: 15 Gy SBRT to primary tumor, nephrectomy 4 weeks later. Samples came from a clinical trial, in which primary renal cell carcinomas received 15 Gy stereotactic body radiation therapy followed by nephrectomy 4 weeks later. To follow tumor-enriched clonotypes, serial peripheral blood was collected from radiation-treated patients at baseline and at 2 weeks and 4 weeks after SBRT. All patients had renal cell carcinoma with clear cell pathology. Genomic DNA for TCR sequencing was prepared using the QIAamp DNA Blood Mini Kit (Qiagen). Samples were included in the analyses only if all quality control checks were passed. The cysteine opens and the phenylalanine closes a CDR3 of 14 amino acids. The kept DNA is CDR3 alone, 42 bases in frame from the first base. Via the germline V gene (reference sequence), CDR1 is MNHEY and CDR2 SMNVEV. V is reduced by 6 bases and J by 1 base, leaving a spacing of 12 bases between them.

Points on this clone: No antigen is known for it. Per-nucleotide qualities are absent, and no much larger clonotype sits a single base away.

This chain is built from TRBV27 and TRBJ1-2; no D segment can be confidently identified. The source was blood, collected from a patient whose treatment included radiotherapy and nephrectomy. The sequence was obtained from a man aged 60-69 years with renal cell carcinoma. The CDR3 is CASSSFRDNYGYTF. The nucleotides are TGTGCCAGCAGCAGTTTTCGGGATAACTATGGCTACACCTTC.